What follows describes a single T cell receptor beta chain. Germline loops: CDR1 SGHNT, CDR2 YYREEE (reference sequence). V was shortened by 0 bases and J by 1 base, with 14 bases between the two germline ends. There are 16 residues in the CDR3. Amplification used 60 Vbeta primers and 13 Jbeta primers. Measured with immunoSEQ multiplex PCR; TCRdb has only the in-frame clones, and not every one. The sample consists of some 150,000 clones, under 90% of them appearing once. This sample stems from a study of cytomegalovirus exposure and HLA in healthy donors. The sequenced sample consisted of PBMCs. The gene calls are TRBV5-4 and TRBJ2-7; tentatively, D is TRBD1 (6 bases). The receptor's source is a man aged 25 to 40 in good health and CMV-seronegative. CDR3 nucleotide sequence: TGTGCCAGCAGCTTGGAACAGGGACGAGCTTCCTACGAGCAGTACTTC. This translates into CASSLEQGRASYEQYF.